The 22 T cell receptor beta chains below come from one sample, sequenced in a study of shared clonotypes between healthy human individuals. TCRdb's copy holds only in-frame clones and misses some; the assay was immunoSEQ multiplex PCR. In the table there are 520,000 or so clones, about four fifths of which are singletons. The sequenced material came from PBMCs. The receptors stem from a woman aged 40 to 50 in good health. Some clones in this sample may be carry-over from other donors' samples.

This clone was found a few times. The chain couples TRBV28 to TRBJ1-2; 8 bases agree with TRBD1. From germline, CDR1 is MDHEN and CDR2 SYDVKM. The CDR3 covers 15 residues. With 5 bases clipped from V and 6 bases from J, the junction kept 11 bases outside the gene matches. CDR3 sequence: CASSALDREGNGYTF. The DNA of the CDR3 is TGTGCCAGCAGTGCCCTGGACAGGGAAGGAAATGGCTACACCTTC.

The chain links TRBV19 to TRBJ1-2; D is unclear. Germline assignment: CDR1 LNHDA and CDR2 SQIVND (reference sequence). V lost 8 bases and J 0 bases, leaving 10 bases between the germline ends. The CDR3 is 13 residues long. CDR3: CASHRQSNYGYTF. The CDR3 DNA reads TGTGCCAGTCATCGCCAATCTAACTATGGCTACACCTTC.

About this clone: A junction end diverges from the germline sequence, so it may reflect a read error. The genes are TRBV10-3 and TRBJ1-2, with 9 bases matching TRBD1. Germline V gene data show CDR1 as ENHRY and CDR2 as SYGVKD. The CDR3 spans 12 residues. This chain's CDR3 is CAISGSGTGSAF. CDR3 bases: TGTGCCATCAGTGGGTCCGGGACAGGGAGTGCCTTC.

V and J are TRBV27 and TRBJ2-1; no clear D. Germline loops: CDR1 MNHEY, CDR2 SMNVEV (reference sequence). V was cut by 6 bases and J by 0 bases, with 9 bases left in between. CDR3 length: 14 residues. The CDR3 loop reads CASSLTGSYNEQFF. Written as DNA, the CDR3 is TGTGCCAGCAGCCTCACCGGCTCCTACAATGAGCAGTTCTTC.

This clone turned up a few times. This chain joins TRBV7-9 and TRBJ2-1, with 7 positions matching TRBD2. Germline assignment: CDR1 SEHNR and CDR2 FQNEAQ (reference sequence). V lost 3 bases, J lost 1 base, and 3 bases stayed unmatched. CDR3 length: 15 amino acids. Here the CDR3 DNA reads TGTGCCAGCAGCTTCGGGGGGACGTCCTACAATGAGCAGTTCTTC. This encodes CASSFGGTSYNEQFF.

This clone is medium-sized (0.01 to 0.1%) by share. J is TRBJ2-7 and V is TRBV6-5, with 9 bases aligning to TRBD2. This CDR3 region has 15 residues. Germline V lookup: CDR1 MNHEY, CDR2 SVGAGI. V was pared by 3 bases and J by 3 bases, with 6 bases of the junction left unmatched. The CDR3 protein is CASSYSPSGNYEQYF. CDR3 sequence (DNA): TGTGCCAGCAGTTATTCGCCTAGCGGGAACTACGAGCAGTACTTC.

The chain is built from TRBV5-4 and TRBJ2-7; maybe TRBD2 (5 bases). The CDR3 extends over 15 amino acids. CDR1 and CDR2 (germline): SGHNT, YYREEE (reference sequence). The V gene lost 0 bases and the J gene lost 3 bases, with 13 bases spanning the gap. CDR3 sequence reads: CASSLGLADNYEQYF. CDR3 DNA: TGTGCCAGCAGCTTGGGGCTAGCAGACAACTACGAGCAGTACTTC.

The rearrangement uses TRBV9 and TRBJ2-3; D perhaps matches TRBD2 (5 bases). This CDR3 spans 17 amino acids. Germline CDR1 is SGDLS and CDR2 is YYNGEE. The V end was cut by 1 base, the J end by 2 bases, with 17 bases between. Here the CDR3 DNA reads TGTGCCAGCAGCGTACGACCCAAGGAGCGGTCCACAGATACGCAGTATTTT. Translation gives CASSVRPKERSTDTQYF.

The chain joins TRBV7-9 to TRBJ1-5, with D possibly being TRBD1 (6 bases). Germline V lookup: CDR1 SEHNR, CDR2 FQNEAQ (reference sequence). V gave up 3 bases and J gave up 3 bases, with 9 bases separating them. The CDR3 has 14 residues. CDR3: CASSFPGANQPQHF. As DNA, the CDR3 is TGTGCCAGCAGCTTTCCAGGGGCCAATCAGCCCCAGCATTTT.

To note about this clone: Other DNA sequences of this sample code for an identical CDR3. The chain joins TRBV7-9 to TRBJ2-3; no firm D call. CDR1 is SEHNR, CDR2 FQNEAQ, per germline (reference sequence). Trimming removed 0 bases at V and 6 bases at J, with 4 bases between. This CDR3 has 12 residues. This CDR3 is CASSLAVDTQYF. CDR3 DNA: TGTGCCAGCAGCTTAGCGGTTGATACGCAGTATTTT.

This clone was recorded a few times. V gene TRBV5-1 combines with J gene TRBJ2-2; D is unclear. V gave up 0 bases and J gave up 6 bases, with 9 bases separating them. Germline V lookup: CDR1 SGHRS, CDR2 YFSETQ. The CDR3 length is 14 residues. CDR3 residues: CASSLDTGPGELFF. DNA for the CDR3: TGCGCCAGCAGCTTGGACACTGGCCCCGGGGAGCTGTTTTTT.

The gene calls are TRBV9 and TRBJ2-5; possibly TRBD1 or TRBD2 for D (5 bases each). CDR3 size: 15 residues. V lost 0 bases, J lost 5 bases, and 14 bases lay in between. CDR1 and CDR2 (germline): SGDLS, YYNGEE. The CDR3 here is CASSVEGRDGETQYF. DNA of the CDR3: TGTGCCAGCAGCGTAGAGGGTAGGGACGGGGAGACCCAGTACTTC.

In regard to this clone: Other DNA sequences in the sample encode the same CDR3. This chain connects TRBV6-4 to TRBJ1-1; 7 positions agree with TRBD1. Germline V gives CDR1 MRHNA, CDR2 SNTAGT. Trimming at V came to 6 bases and at J to 5 bases, leaving 9 bases not matched to a gene. The CDR3 totals 14 residues. In nucleotides, the CDR3 is TGTGCCAGCAGGGAGACAGGGCGGGATACTGAAGCTTTCTTT. It specifies CASRETGRDTEAFF.

The rearrangement joins TRBV4-2 to TRBJ2-1; 11 bases fit TRBD2. After removal of 2 bases from V and 9 bases from J, the junction contained 15 bases not matched to a gene. The CDR3 covers 18 residues. In germline, CDR1 is LGHNA, CDR2 YNFKEQ. In nucleotides, the CDR3 is TGTGCCAGCAGCCAAAAGAGGGGTAGCGGGAGGGCCGAGGGTGAGCAGTTCTTC. Amino acids: CASSQKRGSGRAEGEQFF.

The chain is built from TRBV7-2 and TRBJ2-2; TRBD2 matches at 12 bases. The CDR3 consists of 18 residues. Germline trimming cut 2 bases from V and 6 bases from J; bases unmatched to any gene: 10. Germline V gene lookup returns CDR1 SGHTA and CDR2 FQGNSA. CDR3 in amino acids: CASSLRATSGRSPGELFF. In nucleotides, the CDR3 is TGTGCCAGCAGCTTAAGGGCAACTAGCGGGAGGTCCCCCGGGGAGCTGTTTTTT. Together with reference TRBV7-2 and TRBJ2-2, the CDR3 gives the full variable domain: GAGVSQSPSNKVTEKGKDVELRCDPISGHTALYWYRQSLGQGLEFLIYFQGNSAPDKSGLPSDRFSAERTGGSVSTLTIQRTQQEDSAVYLCASSLRATSGRSPGELFFGEGSRLTVL.

The chain is built from TRBV27 and TRBJ2-1, with TRBD2 matching 13 bases. Unmatched junction bases numbered 11, after V lost 3 bases and J lost 0 bases. Germline CDR1 is MNHEY and CDR2 is SMNVEV (reference sequence). The CDR3 extends over 20 amino acids. The CDR3 region is CASSFGRTSGSLGSYNEQFF. CDR3 coding DNA: TGTGCCAGCAGTTTTGGTCGGACTAGCGGGAGCCTCGGCTCCTACAATGAGCAGTTCTTC.

This rearrangement joins TRBV29-1 to TRBJ2-2; 15 bases map to TRBD2. The CDR3 totals 17 residues. V was pared by 0 bases and J by 6 bases, with 5 bases of the junction left unmatched. CDR1 and CDR2 (germline): SQVTM, ANQGSEA. CDR3 region: CSVEDWTSGRGAGELFF. The CDR3 DNA reads as TGCAGCGTTGAAGACTGGACTAGCGGGAGGGGAGCCGGGGAGCTGTTTTTT.

This chain links TRBV27 with TRBJ2-3, with 8 bases matching TRBD1. V lost 5 bases and J lost 4; bases outside the gene matches: 5. The CDR3 sequence is 14 residues long. Germline V CDR1 and CDR2: MNHEY, SMNVEV (reference sequence). The CDR3 loop reads CASSLKQGADTQYF. The CDR3 DNA follows: TGTGCCAGCAGTCTCAAACAGGGGGCAGATACGCAGTATTTT.

The V gene is TRBV7-9, the J gene TRBJ2-5; TRBD1 matches 7 bases. Germline CDR1 SEHNR, CDR2 FQNEAQ (reference sequence). This CDR3 is built from 14 residues. V shed 5 bases and J 4 bases; nucleotides not matched to a gene: 7. Written as DNA, the CDR3 is TGTGCCAGCAGCGCGACAGGGACAGTAGAGACCCAGTACTTC. This translates into CASSATGTVETQYF. The variable domain in full, completed from reference TRBV7-9 and TRBJ2-5, reads DTGVSQNPRHKITKRGQNVTFRCDPISEHNRLYWYRQTLGQGPEFLTYFQNEAQLEKSRLLSDRFSAERPKGSFSTLEIQRTEQGDSAMYLCASSATGTVETQYFGPGTRLLVL.

The chain carries TRBV23-1 and TRBJ2-5; no definite D call. TRBV23-1 is annotated as an ORF whose role is uncertain. Trimming cost V 3 bases and J 5 bases, with 10 bases left between them. The CDR3 extends over 13 amino acids. The CDR3: CASSHLRRETQYF. The CDR3, as DNA: TGCGCCAGCAGTCACCTACGACGGGAGACCCAGTACTTC.

The chain uses TRBV5-4 and TRBJ2-6; 7 bases fit TRBD1. Germline lookup yields CDR1 SGHNT and CDR2 YYREEE (reference sequence). V trimming: 2 bases; J trimming: 2 bases; junction bases outside the gene matches: 1. This CDR3 has 15 amino acids. CDR3 nucleotides: TGTGCCAGCAGCTTACAGGGGACTGGGGCCAACGTCCTGACTTTC. This sequence encodes CASSLQGTGANVLTF.

This chain links TRBV5-4 with TRBJ2-7; D assignment may be TRBD1 or TRBD2 (5 bases each). The CDR3 has 13 residues. The germline V gene encodes CDR1 SGHNT and CDR2 YYREEE (reference sequence). V was pared by 4 bases and J by 7 bases, with 15 bases between. The CDR3 nucleotides read TGTGCCAGCAGCCTCGTCGGGACCGATGAGCAGTACTTC. It yields the protein CASSLVGTDEQYF.